The source of this T cell receptor (beta chain) is a study of regulatory T cells in long-lasting Graves disease. Whole-study results and caveats: Graves' patients with persistent disease showed TCR diversity lower than patients newly diagnosed.

Time point of the sample: newly diagnosed GD, antithyroid drugs for less than 3 months. From PBMCs, RNA was extracted and then used to make the TCR library. Both iRepertoire HTBI primers and Arm-PCR of CDR3 regions were used to build the TCR beta libraries. MiXCR, applied by TCRdb to the multiplex PCR reads, yields one record per CDR3 protein. The sample contains approximately 470,000 distinct CDR3 sequences, 16% of which appear only once. This clonotype was detected ten times or more. Its antigen is currently unknown. Between the trimmed V and J ends, which lost 5 bases and 4 bases, there was a span of 14 bases. From germline, CDR1 is MDHEN and CDR2 SYDVKM. The CDR3 is 14 residues long. These sequences were also reported in another study, on T cells in Graves' hyperthyroidism and ophthalmopathy. According to that study: Thyroid ultrasound, orbital computed tomography, clinical symptoms, and serum thyroxine and TRAb underpinned diagnoses. Stable hyperthyroidism was separated from ophthalmopathy by a model based on 13 V-J features.

The TCR originated in a man aged 40-55 years with Graves disease. This specimen consisted of peripheral blood mononuclear cells (PBMCs), obtained at new diagnosis, from a patient treated with antithyroid drugs. This rearrangement joins TRBV28 to TRBJ1-2; D is unclear. CDR3 amino acids: CASSPGGSAYGYTF. CDR3 DNA: TGTGCCAGCAGTCCCGGAGGAAGCGCCTATGGCTACACCTTC.